This is a list of T cell receptor beta chains from one sample in a study of identical twins. One entry per CDR3 protein, called by TCRdb with MiXCR from the 5' RACE reads. The table includes 640,000 or so distinct CDR3 sequences, roughly 6.2% detected once. The specimen was naive T cells sorted from blood. The receptors were sampled from a man in his late teens or twenties in good health. Both conserved end residues are part of each CDR3. D genes are given only for firm matches. Where a row states a size, it is once, few, many or the class of an expanded clone; other rows omit it.

>TRBJ2-1|few|.|TRBV6-1
CASRGGGGVTYNEQFF
TGTGCCAGCAGGGGAGGGGGGGGAGTAACCTACAATGAGCAGTTCTTC
>TRBJ2-1|.|TRBD2|TRBV9
CASSVRASGSPEQFF
TGTGCCAGCAGCGTAAGGGCTAGCGGGAGCCCCGAGCAGTTCTTC
>TRBJ2-2|many|.|TRBV12-3/TRBV12-4
CASVGDTGELFF
TGTGCCAGCGTGGGAGACACCGGGGAGCTGTTTTTT
>TRBJ2-1|many|TRBD2|TRBV15
CATSSGPSGNEQFF
TGTGCCACCAGCTCCGGACCTAGCGGCAATGAGCAGTTCTTC
>TRBJ1-2|many|.|TRBV12-3/TRBV12-4
CASSLIGGASGYTF
TGTGCCAGCAGTTTAATCGGGGGCGCCTCTGGCTACACCTTC
>TRBJ1-2|few|TRBD1|TRBV20-1
CSASPGGPYGYTF
TGCAGTGCTAGTCCAGGGGGCCCTTATGGCTACACCTTC
>TRBJ2-1|many|.|TRBV10-3
CATTGSSYNEQFF
TGTGCCACCACAGGGAGCTCCTACAATGAGCAGTTCTTC
>TRBJ2-1|many|.|TRBV5-1
CASRSVGRQFF
TGCGCCAGCAGGTCGGTAGGGCGGCAGTTCTTC
>TRBJ2-1|few|.|TRBV7-3
CASSLVDGIGNEQFF
TGTGCCAGCAGCTTAGTTGACGGAATCGGGAATGAGCAGTTCTTC
>TRBJ1-1|many|.|TRBV28
CASSLRWNTEAFF
TGTGCCAGCAGTTTACGGTGGAACACTGAAGCTTTCTTT
>TRBJ2-2|.|TRBD2|TRBV15
CATSWWSGRAGAGELFF
TGTGCCACCAGCTGGTGGAGCGGGAGGGCCGGAGCCGGGGAGCTGTTTTTT
>TRBJ1-1|few|.|TRBV5-1
CASSLDQGMNTEAFF
TGCGCCAGCAGCTTGGATCAGGGCATGAACACTGAAGCTTTCTTT
>TRBJ2-1|.|TRBD1|TRBV28
CASSRTGEYNEQFF
TGCGCCAGCAGTCGGACAGGGGAATACAATGAGCAGTTCTTC
>TRBJ2-2|few|TRBD2|TRBV27
CASSLLLAGDTGELFF
TGTGCCAGCAGTTTATTACTAGCGGGAGATACCGGGGAGCTGTTTTTT
>TRBJ2-3|.|TRBD2|TRBV7-2
CASSLAFGTSGVDTQYF
TGTGCCAGCAGCTTAGCGTTCGGGACTAGCGGTGTCGATACGCAGTATTTT
>TRBJ2-7|many|.|TRBV5-1
CASSLYLGSYEQYF
TGCGCCAGCAGCTTGTATCTGGGCTCCTACGAGCAGTACTTC
>TRBJ2-7|.|.|TRBV3-1
CASSPPRDRGLEQYF
TGTGCCAGCAGCCCCCCCCGGGACCGAGGCCTAGAGCAGTACTTC
>TRBJ2-2|.|.|TRBV6-5
CASSYSTTPGELFF
TGTGCCAGCAGTTACTCCACTACGCCCGGGGAGCTGTTTTTT
>TRBJ1-1|many|TRBD1|TRBV3-1
CASSQTGQGNTEAFF
TGTGCCAGCAGCCAGACCGGACAGGGGAACACTGAAGCTTTCTTT
>TRBJ2-3|many|TRBD2|TRBV12-3/TRBV12-4
CATQGLAGGDTQYF
TGTGCCACACAGGGACTAGCGGGAGGGGATACGCAGTATTTT
>TRBJ2-2|few|.|TRBV6-1
CASRKGIVGTGELFF
TGTGCCAGCAGAAAAGGGATCGTTGGCACCGGGGAGCTGTTTTTT
>TRBJ2-5|many|.|TRBV29-1
CSVDFPRGGKAQYF
TGCAGCGTTGATTTTCCCAGGGGGGGGAAAGCCCAGTACTTC
>TRBJ1-5|many|.|TRBV20-1
CSARGVWQAPHHPQHF
TGCAGTGCTAGAGGCGTCTGGCAGGCCCCCCATCATCCCCAGCATTTT
>TRBJ2-1|many|.|TRBV30
CAWRRGSYNEQFF
TGTGCCTGGAGAAGAGGCTCCTACAATGAGCAGTTCTTC
>TRBJ2-3|few|TRBD2|TRBV5-4
CASSLRSGSGSTDTQYF
TGTGCCAGCAGCTTGCGAAGCGGGAGTGGGAGCACAGATACGCAGTATTTT
>TRBJ2-5|many|.|TRBV2
CASEMFGLSEQETQYF
TGTGCCAGTGAAATGTTTGGACTATCAGAGCAAGAGACCCAGTACTTC
>TRBJ1-6|many|.|TRBV7-2
CASSVWDFVGYNSPLHF
TGTGCCAGCAGCGTTTGGGACTTCGTGGGCTATAATTCACCCCTCCACTTT
>TRBJ2-1|many|TRBD2|TRBV20-1
CSAREREGEFNEQFF
TGCAGTGCTAGGGAGCGGGAGGGTGAGTTCAATGAGCAGTTCTTC
>TRBJ2-5|.|.|TRBV20-1
CSARDSRRLGRETQYF
TGCAGTGCTAGAGATAGTCGGCGGCTGGGGAGAGAGACCCAGTACTTC
>TRBJ2-4|few|.|TRBV4-3
CASSQEGFGPGLAKNIQYF
TGCGCCAGCAGCCAAGAAGGTTTTGGGCCCGGTTTAGCCAAAAACATTCAGTACTTC
>TRBJ2-1|many|TRBD1|TRBV7-8
CASSLAPGGRLGEQFF
TGTGCCAGCAGCTTAGCGCCAGGGGGCAGATTAGGTGAGCAGTTCTTC
>TRBJ2-7|many|.|TRBV9
CASSAHRDHGIYEQYF
TGTGCCAGCAGCGCCCATAGGGACCACGGAATTTACGAGCAGTACTTC
>TRBJ1-3|.|.|TRBV23-1
CASSQQRQKDSGNTIYF
TGCGCCAGCAGTCAACAACGGCAGAAAGACTCTGGAAACACCATATATTTT
>TRBJ2-3|.|.|TRBV15
CATSIRSGASTDTQYF
TGTGCCACCAGCATTCGGTCGGGAGCCAGCACAGATACGCAGTATTTT
>TRBJ2-1|many|.|TRBV5-1
CASSLYSEQFF
TGCGCCAGCAGCTTGTATAGTGAGCAGTTCTTC
>TRBJ2-1|many|TRBD2|TRBV13
CASSLASGRAREQFF
TGTGCCAGCAGCTTAGCGAGCGGGAGGGCCAGAGAGCAGTTCTTC
>TRBJ1-1|.|.|TRBV19
CARDSTENTEAFF
TGTGCCAGGGACTCGACAGAAAACACTGAAGCTTTCTTT
>TRBJ2-1|many|TRBD2|TRBV20-1
CSARAGGPKNEQFF
TGCAGTGCTAGAGCGGGAGGGCCTAAGAATGAGCAGTTCTTC
>TRBJ2-7|.|.|TRBV9
CASSVEGEHNYEQYF
TGTGCCAGCAGCGTAGAGGGGGAGCACAACTACGAGCAGTACTTC
>TRBJ2-3|many|TRBD2|TRBV12-3/TRBV12-4
CASSPRKGGTDTQYF
TGTGCCAGCAGCCCTCGGAAGGGAGGGACAGATACGCAGTATTTT
>TRBJ2-5|.|TRBD2|TRBV27
CASSFGGLALETQYF
TGTGCCAGCAGTTTCGGGGGACTAGCTCTGGAGACCCAGTACTTC
>TRBJ2-5|many|TRBD1|TRBV10-3
CAISDQGAETQYF
TGTGCCATCAGTGACCAGGGGGCGGAGACCCAGTACTTC
>TRBJ2-2|many|TRBD2|TRBV6-5
CASSYPGLADTGELFF
TGTGCCAGCAGCTACCCGGGACTAGCGGACACCGGGGAGCTGTTTTTT
>TRBJ1-6|many|.|TRBV6-6
CASRHLWVTGSYNSPLHF
TGTGCCAGCAGGCACCTTTGGGTGACTGGCTCCTATAATTCACCCCTCCACTTT
>TRBJ1-5|many|.|TRBV12-3/TRBV12-4
CASSGGISNQPQHF
TGTGCCAGCTCGGGGGGAATTAGCAATCAGCCCCAGCATTTT
>TRBJ2-5|few|.|TRBV24-1
CATSDLGVAQETQYF
TGTGCCACCAGTGATTTAGGCGTAGCCCAAGAGACCCAGTACTTC
>TRBJ2-1|many|.|TRBV6-2/TRBV6-3
CASSYYGGEQFF
TGTGCCAGCAGTTACTATGGGGGTGAGCAGTTCTTC
>TRBJ2-4|few|TRBD2|TRBV12-3/TRBV12-4
CASSASGTSGSLAKNIQYF
TGTGCCAGCAGTGCCTCCGGGACTAGCGGGAGTCTAGCCAAAAACATTCAGTACTTC
>TRBJ2-1|.|TRBD2|TRBV5-1
CASSWTSAQGQFF
TGCGCCAGCAGCTGGACTAGCGCCCAAGGGCAGTTCTTC